This is a list of T cell receptor beta chains from one sample in a study of blood T cells in healthy people across ages. TCRdb redid the calling of the 5' RACE reads with MiXCR, one entry per CDR3 protein. The sample consists of 1.6 million or so distinct CDR3 sequences, about 35% of them appearing once. Sequencing was carried out using blood. The receptors derive from a woman in her thirties in good health. Each CDR3 is given with its conserved first and last residue. The D gene is left open where the match is weak. Clone size is shown for a subset of rows, as once, few, many or a class of expanded clone.

clone_size: few; d_call: TRBD2; j_call: TRBJ2-2; v_call: TRBV20-1; cdr3_nt: TGCAGTGCATTAGCGGGATTAGACACCGGGGAGCTGTTTTTT; cdr3_aa: CSALAGLDTGELFF
clone_size: -; d_call: TRBD2; j_call: TRBJ2-7; v_call: TRBV20-1; cdr3_nt: TGCAGTGCTAGAGGCCTAGCGGGGGGAACCTACGAGCAGTACTTC; cdr3_aa: CSARGLAGGTYEQYF
clone_size: -; d_call: -; j_call: TRBJ2-7; v_call: TRBV5-1; cdr3_nt: TGCGCCAGCAGCTTGCAGGGATGGGGGCCCGACGAGCAGTACTTC; cdr3_aa: CASSLQGWGPDEQYF
clone_size: -; d_call: TRBD2; j_call: TRBJ2-7; v_call: TRBV2; cdr3_nt: TGTGCCAGCAGTACTAGCGGGGCCTCCTACGAGCAGTACTTC; cdr3_aa: CASSTSGASYEQYF
clone_size: many; d_call: -; j_call: TRBJ2-1; v_call: TRBV12-3/TRBV12-4; cdr3_nt: TGTGCCAGCAGTTTTCCCGCCCGGCCCTACAATGAGCAGTTCTTC; cdr3_aa: CASSFPARPYNEQFF
clone_size: few; d_call: -; j_call: TRBJ1-1; v_call: TRBV7-2; cdr3_nt: TGTGCCAGCAGCTTCGGGAGCCCTGAAGCTTTCTTT; cdr3_aa: CASSFGSPEAFF
clone_size: -; d_call: -; j_call: TRBJ2-1; v_call: TRBV20-1; cdr3_nt: TGCAGTGCTAGAGTGTCTGGCGGGAACTCCTACAATGAGCAGTTCTTC; cdr3_aa: CSARVSGGNSYNEQFF
clone_size: few; d_call: -; j_call: TRBJ2-1; v_call: TRBV20-1; cdr3_nt: TGCAGTGCTAGAGGGTCGGCAGTTAATGAGCAGTTCTTC; cdr3_aa: CSARGSAVNEQFF
clone_size: -; d_call: -; j_call: TRBJ2-3; v_call: TRBV25-1; cdr3_nt: TGTGCCAGCAGTGTACGCGGGGTGTTAAACACAGATACGCAGTATTTT; cdr3_aa: CASSVRGVLNTDTQYF
clone_size: few; d_call: TRBD1; j_call: TRBJ2-1; v_call: TRBV12-3/TRBV12-4; cdr3_nt: TGTGCCAGCAGCACAGGGGTTGGGGACAATGAGCAGTTCTTC; cdr3_aa: CASSTGVGDNEQFF
clone_size: few; d_call: TRBD1; j_call: TRBJ1-6; v_call: TRBV27; cdr3_nt: TGTGCCAGCAGGCGAACAGGGGGGAATTCACCCCTCCACTTT; cdr3_aa: CASRRTGGNSPLHF
clone_size: -; d_call: -; j_call: TRBJ2-1; v_call: TRBV11-2; cdr3_nt: TGTGCCAGCAGCCCGCTCACAGGGCCCTTATACAATGAGCAGTTCTTC; cdr3_aa: CASSPLTGPLYNEQFF
clone_size: -; d_call: -; j_call: TRBJ2-5; v_call: TRBV6-6; cdr3_nt: TGTGCCAGCAGCCCGGGGCCGACCTACAATGAGCAGTACTTC; cdr3_aa: CASSPGPTYNEQYF
clone_size: few; d_call: -; j_call: TRBJ2-7; v_call: TRBV20-1; cdr3_nt: TGCAGTGCTAGTGGCAGTGACTCCTACGAGCAGTACTTC; cdr3_aa: CSASGSDSYEQYF
clone_size: few; d_call: TRBD1; j_call: TRBJ2-5; v_call: TRBV28; cdr3_nt: TGTGCCAGCACCTCCTGGACAGGGAGGGAGACCCAGTACTTC; cdr3_aa: CASTSWTGRETQYF
clone_size: -; d_call: -; j_call: TRBJ2-7; v_call: TRBV20-1; cdr3_nt: TGCAGTGCTAGTCAGGAATATGATGTCTACGAGCAGTACTTC; cdr3_aa: CSASQEYDVYEQYF
clone_size: -; d_call: -; j_call: TRBJ2-6; v_call: TRBV10-3; cdr3_nt: TGTGCCATCAGTGAGTTGGGGCCTGGGGCCAACGTCCTGACTTTC; cdr3_aa: CAISELGPGANVLTF
clone_size: many; d_call: TRBD2; j_call: TRBJ2-5; v_call: TRBV29-1; cdr3_nt: TGCAGCGCAGGGAGGGGACAAGAGACCCAGTACTTC; cdr3_aa: CSAGRGQETQYF
clone_size: -; d_call: TRBD1; j_call: TRBJ2-5; v_call: TRBV24-1; cdr3_nt: TGTGCCACCAGTGACCCAGGGGGCCCCCAAGAGACCCAGTACTTC; cdr3_aa: CATSDPGGPQETQYF
clone_size: -; d_call: TRBD1; j_call: TRBJ1-4; v_call: TRBV5-1; cdr3_nt: TGCGCCAGCAGCTTCGGTACAGGGGGAGGTGAAAAACTGTTTTTT; cdr3_aa: CASSFGTGGGEKLFF
clone_size: few; d_call: -; j_call: TRBJ2-1; v_call: TRBV29-1; cdr3_nt: TGCAGCGTTGTCGGGCGGGACAAGTACAATGAGCAGTTCTTC; cdr3_aa: CSVVGRDKYNEQFF
clone_size: -; d_call: TRBD2; j_call: TRBJ2-1; v_call: TRBV5-1; cdr3_nt: TGCGCCAGCAGCAAGAGCCTGGCGGGAGGTTCCTACAATGAGCAGTTCTTC; cdr3_aa: CASSKSLAGGSYNEQFF
clone_size: few; d_call: -; j_call: TRBJ1-6; v_call: TRBV20-1; cdr3_nt: TGCAGTGCTAGTGGGGCAGCGGGAACCTCACCCCTCCACTTT; cdr3_aa: CSASGAAGTSPLHF
clone_size: -; d_call: TRBD1; j_call: TRBJ2-7; v_call: TRBV7-3; cdr3_nt: TGTGCCAGCAGCAGGGACAGGACGGGGGAGCAGTACTTC; cdr3_aa: CASSRDRTGEQYF
clone_size: few; d_call: TRBD2; j_call: TRBJ2-7; v_call: TRBV20-1; cdr3_nt: TGCAGTGCTAGAGTTGGAGCGGGGCACTCCTACGAGCAGTACTTC; cdr3_aa: CSARVGAGHSYEQYF
clone_size: few; d_call: TRBD2; j_call: TRBJ2-1; v_call: TRBV7-2; cdr3_nt: TGTGCCAGCAGCTCTCGGGGGGGGAGGGCTGTGAATGAGCAGTTCTTC; cdr3_aa: CASSSRGGRAVNEQFF
clone_size: many; d_call: TRBD1; j_call: TRBJ2-7; v_call: TRBV10-3; cdr3_nt: TGTGCCATCAGTGCGGACAGGGCAACCCCCTACGAGCAGTACTTC; cdr3_aa: CAISADRATPYEQYF
clone_size: few; d_call: TRBD1; j_call: TRBJ1-4; v_call: TRBV27; cdr3_nt: TGTGCCAGCAGTTTTAGACAGGGTGGCCAGGAAAAACTGTTTTTT; cdr3_aa: CASSFRQGGQEKLFF
clone_size: few; d_call: -; j_call: TRBJ2-1; v_call: TRBV5-1; cdr3_nt: TGCGCCAGCAGCTTGAGGCAGGGGAGCAGTGAGCAGTTCTTC; cdr3_aa: CASSLRQGSSEQFF
clone_size: -; d_call: TRBD2; j_call: TRBJ2-3; v_call: TRBV7-2; cdr3_nt: TGTGCCAGCAGCTTTGGGGCTAGCGGGGGGTACGCCACAGATACGCAGTATTTT; cdr3_aa: CASSFGASGGYATDTQYF
clone_size: -; d_call: -; j_call: TRBJ2-7; v_call: TRBV7-9; cdr3_nt: TGTGCCAGCAGCTCAGCCACTCAGGGATACGAGCAGTACTTC; cdr3_aa: CASSSATQGYEQYF
clone_size: few; d_call: TRBD1; j_call: TRBJ2-3; v_call: TRBV20-1; cdr3_nt: TGCAGTGCTAGAGCCTCTGACAGGGATTACACAGATACGCAGTATTTT; cdr3_aa: CSARASDRDYTDTQYF
clone_size: -; d_call: -; j_call: TRBJ2-7; v_call: TRBV28; cdr3_nt: TGTGCCAGCAGCCCCCATCGTATCTCCTACGAGCGGTACTTC; cdr3_aa: CASSPHRISYERYF
clone_size: -; d_call: -; j_call: TRBJ1-2; v_call: TRBV24-1; cdr3_nt: TGTGCCACCAGTGATTTCGGCAGCAACTATGGTTACACCTTC; cdr3_aa: CATSDFGSNYGYTF
clone_size: -; d_call: -; j_call: TRBJ2-2; v_call: TRBV14; cdr3_nt: TGTGCCAGCAGCCAAGTCTTAACCGGGGAGCTGTTTTTT; cdr3_aa: CASSQVLTGELFF
clone_size: -; d_call: -; j_call: TRBJ2-5; v_call: TRBV4-2; cdr3_nt: TGTGCCAGCAGCCAAGATACCCTAGTAGCTAGCGCCCAAGAGACCCAGTACTTC; cdr3_aa: CASSQDTLVASAQETQYF
clone_size: few; d_call: -; j_call: TRBJ2-1; v_call: TRBV9; cdr3_nt: TGTGCCAGCAGCGTTGTAGCCGCCCCATCCTACAATGAGCAGTTCTTC; cdr3_aa: CASSVVAAPSYNEQFF
clone_size: -; d_call: -; j_call: TRBJ2-5; v_call: TRBV30; cdr3_nt: TGTGCCTGGAGTGTAAGCACAGAGACCCAGTACTTC; cdr3_aa: CAWSVSTETQYF
clone_size: -; d_call: -; j_call: TRBJ1-1; v_call: TRBV9; cdr3_nt: TGTGCCAGCACCAAAACGGGGGGGCAAACTGAAGCTTTCTTT; cdr3_aa: CASTKTGGQTEAFF
clone_size: few; d_call: -; j_call: TRBJ1-2; v_call: TRBV7-2; cdr3_nt: TGTGCCAGCAGCTACCTGAATATAGGGGATTACTATGGCTACACCTTC; cdr3_aa: CASSYLNIGDYYGYTF
clone_size: once; d_call: -; j_call: TRBJ1-2; v_call: TRBV10-3; cdr3_nt: TGTGCCATCAGACTTACACCATCTAACTATGGCTACACCTTC; cdr3_aa: CAIRLTPSNYGYTF
clone_size: -; d_call: -; j_call: TRBJ2-7; v_call: TRBV15; cdr3_nt: TGTGCCACCAGCGAAACTAGCTACGAGCAGTACTTC; cdr3_aa: CATSETSYEQYF
clone_size: few; d_call: -; j_call: TRBJ2-3; v_call: TRBV9; cdr3_nt: TGTGCCAGCAGCGCGGGACAAATGCTAGATACGCAGTATTTT; cdr3_aa: CASSAGQMLDTQYF
clone_size: many; d_call: -; j_call: TRBJ2-7; v_call: TRBV15; cdr3_nt: TGTGCCACCGGTGGCGGGGTCGAGCAGTACTTC; cdr3_aa: CATGGGVEQYF
clone_size: few; d_call: -; j_call: TRBJ2-1; v_call: TRBV3-1; cdr3_nt: TGTGCCAGCAGCCAAGAGGTTTCCCCAGGGGGCGCGTCCCGACTAGCTCGGGGCAATGAGCAGTTCTTC; cdr3_aa: CASSQEVSPGGASRLARGNEQFF
clone_size: few; d_call: -; j_call: TRBJ2-1; v_call: TRBV5-1; cdr3_nt: TGCGCCAGCAGCTTGGAAAGGGCGAGTAATGAGCAGTTCTTC; cdr3_aa: CASSLERASNEQFF
clone_size: few; d_call: TRBD2; j_call: TRBJ2-3; v_call: TRBV3-1; cdr3_nt: TGTGCCAGCAGCCAGGGGCCTAGCGGGGCAGATACGCAGTATTTT; cdr3_aa: CASSQGPSGADTQYF
clone_size: -; d_call: -; j_call: TRBJ1-2; v_call: TRBV27; cdr3_nt: TGTGCCAGCAGTTTCGGGTCAGGGGCTTCTGGCTACACCTTC; cdr3_aa: CASSFGSGASGYTF
clone_size: -; d_call: -; j_call: TRBJ2-7; v_call: TRBV11-2; cdr3_nt: TGTGCCAGCAGCTCGACCCAGTACGAGCAGTACTTC; cdr3_aa: CASSSTQYEQYF
clone_size: many; d_call: -; j_call: TRBJ2-5; v_call: TRBV28; cdr3_nt: TGTGCCAGCACGTCGGCGATCCAAGAGACCCAGTACTTC; cdr3_aa: CASTSAIQETQYF
clone_size: -; d_call: TRBD2; j_call: TRBJ2-3; v_call: TRBV7-9; cdr3_nt: TGTGCCAGCAGCCCGCAGCGGGGGGAAGGCACAGATACGCAGTATTTT; cdr3_aa: CASSPQRGEGTDTQYF
clone_size: few; d_call: -; j_call: TRBJ1-2; v_call: TRBV25-1; cdr3_nt: TGTGCCAGCATGGATTGGGGCGGCAACTATGGCTACACCTTC; cdr3_aa: CASMDWGGNYGYTF
clone_size: few; d_call: -; j_call: TRBJ2-7; v_call: TRBV20-1; cdr3_nt: TGCAGTGCTAGAGCGCAGGTATACTACGAGCAGTACTTC; cdr3_aa: CSARAQVYYEQYF
clone_size: -; d_call: TRBD1; j_call: TRBJ2-3; v_call: TRBV20-1; cdr3_nt: TGCAGTGCCAAGGACAGGGGGCCGTCAGATACGCAGTATTTT; cdr3_aa: CSAKDRGPSDTQYF
clone_size: -; d_call: -; j_call: TRBJ2-7; v_call: TRBV6-5; cdr3_nt: TGTGCCAGCAACCCCCTCGGGCGTACCTCCTACGAGCAGTACTTC; cdr3_aa: CASNPLGRTSYEQYF
clone_size: -; d_call: TRBD2; j_call: TRBJ2-1; v_call: TRBV20-1; cdr3_nt: TGCAGTGCACACGATAGCGGGGGGAGGGCTAAAAGCTCCTACAATGAGCAGTTCTTC; cdr3_aa: CSAHDSGGRAKSSYNEQFF
clone_size: few; d_call: -; j_call: TRBJ1-2; v_call: TRBV18; cdr3_nt: TGTGCCAGCTCACCTACGACGAACTATGGCTACACCTTC; cdr3_aa: CASSPTTNYGYTF
clone_size: few; d_call: -; j_call: TRBJ2-5; v_call: TRBV14; cdr3_nt: TGTGCCAGCAGCCAAGTCTTAGACGGGACCCAGTACTTC; cdr3_aa: CASSQVLDGTQYF
clone_size: -; d_call: -; j_call: TRBJ1-2; v_call: TRBV5-6; cdr3_nt: TGTGCCAGCAGCCTAACGTTAGGGGAAGGCTACACCTTC; cdr3_aa: CASSLTLGEGYTF
clone_size: -; d_call: TRBD2; j_call: TRBJ2-7; v_call: TRBV5-1; cdr3_nt: TGCGCCAGCAGCCCGGCTTGGGCAGCGGGAGTCGGGTACGAGCAGTACTTC; cdr3_aa: CASSPAWAAGVGYEQYF